Listed here is a single T cell receptor (beta chain). This entry comes from a study of cytotoxic CD8 clonotypes in ibrutinib-treated CLL. Study information: The cohort had some 10 relapsed/refractory and over 14 treatment-naive patients, 17 to 18 IGHV unmutated.

The data were produced by immunoSEQ multiplex PCR, yet TCRdb's version contains in-frame clones alone and is incomplete. The sample lists 60,000 to 75,000 clones; just over 90% were seen once. TCR beta libraries used about 1.9 micrograms of genomic DNA from cryopreserved PBMCs. This receptor was taken from a human donor with chronic lymphocytic leukemia. Sequenced here: PBMCs, sampled after 12 months of ibrutinib treatment.

CDR3 residues: CASSVDVGVTRKETQYF. Here the CDR3 DNA reads TGTGCCAGCAGCGTAGACGTGGGGGTCACAAGAAAAGAGACCCAGTACTTC. The rearrangement uses TRBV9 and TRBJ2-5; D possibly uses TRBD1 or TRBD2 (5 bases each). The germline gives CDR1 SGDLS, CDR2 YYNGEE. The V end lost 0 bases, the J end lost 3 bases, and 18 bases lay between the germline ends. CDR3 size: 17 residues. The whole variable domain, remainder taken from reference TRBV9 and TRBJ2-5, is DSGVTQTPKHLITATGQRVTLRCSPRSGDLSVYWYQQSLDQGLQFLIQYYNGEERAKGNILERFSAQQFPDLHSELNLSSLELGDSALYFCASSVDVGVTRKETQYFGPGTRLLVL.